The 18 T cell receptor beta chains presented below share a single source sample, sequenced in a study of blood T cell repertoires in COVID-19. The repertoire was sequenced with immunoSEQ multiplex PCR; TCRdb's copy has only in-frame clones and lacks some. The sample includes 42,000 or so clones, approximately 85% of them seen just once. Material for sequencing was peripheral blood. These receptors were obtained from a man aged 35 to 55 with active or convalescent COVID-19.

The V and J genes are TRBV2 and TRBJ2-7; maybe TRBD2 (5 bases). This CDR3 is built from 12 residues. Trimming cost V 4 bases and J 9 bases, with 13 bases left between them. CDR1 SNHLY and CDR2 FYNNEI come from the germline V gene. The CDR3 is CASSGTAVGQYF. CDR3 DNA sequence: TGTGCCAGCAGTGGAACAGCGGTTGGGCAGTACTTC.

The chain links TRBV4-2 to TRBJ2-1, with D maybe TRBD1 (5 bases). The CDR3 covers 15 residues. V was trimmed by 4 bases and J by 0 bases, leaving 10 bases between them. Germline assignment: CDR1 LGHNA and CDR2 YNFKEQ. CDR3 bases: TGTGCCAGCAGCCCCGACAGAAGCTCCTACAATGAGCAGTTCTTC. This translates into CASSPDRSSYNEQFF.

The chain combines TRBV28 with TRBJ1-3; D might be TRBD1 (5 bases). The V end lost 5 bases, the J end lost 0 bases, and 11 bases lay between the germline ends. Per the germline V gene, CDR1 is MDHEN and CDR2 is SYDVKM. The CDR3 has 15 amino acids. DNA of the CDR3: TGTGCCAGCAGTCCAGGGCCCTTCTCTGGAAACACCATATATTTT. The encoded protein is CASSPGPFSGNTIYF.

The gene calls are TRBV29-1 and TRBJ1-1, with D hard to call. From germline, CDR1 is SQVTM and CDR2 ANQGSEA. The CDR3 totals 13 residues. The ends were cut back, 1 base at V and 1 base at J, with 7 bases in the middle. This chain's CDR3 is CSVEVGQNTEAFF. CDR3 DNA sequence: TGCAGCGTTGAAGTGGGCCAGAACACTGAAGCTTTCTTT.

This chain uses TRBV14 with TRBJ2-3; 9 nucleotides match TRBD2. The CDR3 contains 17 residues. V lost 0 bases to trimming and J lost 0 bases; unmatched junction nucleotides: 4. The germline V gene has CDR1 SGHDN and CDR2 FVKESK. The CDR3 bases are TGTGCCAGCAGCCAAGAACCTAGCGGGATTAGCACAGATACGCAGTATTTT. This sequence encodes CASSQEPSGISTDTQYF.

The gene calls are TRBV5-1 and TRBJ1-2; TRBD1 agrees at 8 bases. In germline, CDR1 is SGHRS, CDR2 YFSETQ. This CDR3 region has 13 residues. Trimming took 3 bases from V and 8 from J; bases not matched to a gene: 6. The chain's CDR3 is CASSSTGGWGYTF. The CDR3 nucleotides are TGCGCCAGCAGCTCAACAGGGGGATGGGGCTACACCTTC.

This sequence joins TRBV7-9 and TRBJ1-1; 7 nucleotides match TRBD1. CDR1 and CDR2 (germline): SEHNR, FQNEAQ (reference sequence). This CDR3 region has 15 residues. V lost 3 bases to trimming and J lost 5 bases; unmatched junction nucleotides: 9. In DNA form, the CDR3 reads TGTGCCAGCAGCTTCCAGGGGGAATTGGGAACTGAAGCTTTCTTT. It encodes CASSFQGELGTEAFF.

CDR3 nucleotides: TGTGCCAGCAGCTACCTAGGGGGCGAAGCTTTCTTT. Translated: CASSYLGGEAFF. The rearrangement joins TRBV11-3 to TRBJ1-1; 7 bases map to TRBD1. Germline CDR1 is SGHNT and CDR2 is YENEEA. Unmatched junction bases numbered 4, after V lost 4 bases and J lost 8 bases. The CDR3 contains 12 residues.

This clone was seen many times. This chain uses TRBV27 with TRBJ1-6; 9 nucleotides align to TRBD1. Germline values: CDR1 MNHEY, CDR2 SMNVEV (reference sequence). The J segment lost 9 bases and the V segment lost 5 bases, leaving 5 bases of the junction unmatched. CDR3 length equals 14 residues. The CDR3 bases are TGTGCCAGCAGTCTGCGACAGGGGGGTTCACCCCTCCACTTT. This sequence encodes CASSLRQGGSPLHF.

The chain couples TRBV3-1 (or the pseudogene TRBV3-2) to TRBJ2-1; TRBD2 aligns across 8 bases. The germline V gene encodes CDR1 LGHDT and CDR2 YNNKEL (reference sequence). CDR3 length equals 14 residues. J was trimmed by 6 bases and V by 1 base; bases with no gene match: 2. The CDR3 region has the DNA TGTGCCAGCAGCCAAGGTGGACTAGCCAATGAGCAGTTCTTC. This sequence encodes CASSQGGLANEQFF.

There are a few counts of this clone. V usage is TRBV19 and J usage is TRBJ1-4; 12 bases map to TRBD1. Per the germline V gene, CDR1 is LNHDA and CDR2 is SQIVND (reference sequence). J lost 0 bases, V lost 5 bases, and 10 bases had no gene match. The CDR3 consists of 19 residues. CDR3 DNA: TGTGCCAGTAGTTCTCGGGACAGGGGGCGAAGCGCAACTAATGAAAAACTGTTTTTT. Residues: CASSSRDRGRSATNEKLFF.

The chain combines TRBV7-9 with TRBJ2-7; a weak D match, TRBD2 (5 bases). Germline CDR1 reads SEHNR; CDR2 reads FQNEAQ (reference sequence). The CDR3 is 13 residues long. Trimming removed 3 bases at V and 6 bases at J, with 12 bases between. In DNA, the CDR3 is TGTGCCAGCAGCTTGGAGGCGGAATCCGAGCAGTACTTC. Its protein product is CASSLEAESEQYF.

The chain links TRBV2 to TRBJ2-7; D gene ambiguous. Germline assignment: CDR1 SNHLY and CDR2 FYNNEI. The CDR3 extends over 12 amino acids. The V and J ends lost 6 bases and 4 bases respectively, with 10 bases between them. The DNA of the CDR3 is TGTGCCAGCAGGGGTGACACGTACGAGCAGTACTTC. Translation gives CASRGDTYEQYF.

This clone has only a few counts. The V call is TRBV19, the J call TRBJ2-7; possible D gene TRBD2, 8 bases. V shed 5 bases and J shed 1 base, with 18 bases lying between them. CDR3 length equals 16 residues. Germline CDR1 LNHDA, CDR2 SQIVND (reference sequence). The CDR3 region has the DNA TGTGCCAGTAGTTTCCTTCGGGGGGGACAGTCCTACGAGCAGTACTTC. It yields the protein CASSFLRGGQSYEQYF.

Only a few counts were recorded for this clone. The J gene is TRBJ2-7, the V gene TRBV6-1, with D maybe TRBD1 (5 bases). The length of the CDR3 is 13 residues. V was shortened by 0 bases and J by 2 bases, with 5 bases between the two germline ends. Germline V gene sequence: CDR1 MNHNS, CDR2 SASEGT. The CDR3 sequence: CASSEAGPYEQYF. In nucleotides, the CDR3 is TGTGCCAGCAGTGAAGCGGGGCCCTACGAGCAGTACTTC.

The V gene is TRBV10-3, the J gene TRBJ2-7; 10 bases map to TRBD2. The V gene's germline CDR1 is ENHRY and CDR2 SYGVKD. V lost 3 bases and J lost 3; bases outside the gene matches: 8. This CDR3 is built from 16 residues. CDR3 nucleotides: TGTGCCATCAGTGAAAGGACTAGCGGTACTATCTACGAGCAGTACTTC. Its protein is CAISERTSGTIYEQYF.

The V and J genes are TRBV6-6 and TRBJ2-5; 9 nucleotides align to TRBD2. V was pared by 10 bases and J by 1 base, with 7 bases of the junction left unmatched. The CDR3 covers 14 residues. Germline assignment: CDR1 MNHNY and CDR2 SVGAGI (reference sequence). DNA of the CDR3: TGTGCCACTTGCAAGCGGGAGGTCCAAGAGACCCAGTACTTC. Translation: CATCKREVQETQYF.

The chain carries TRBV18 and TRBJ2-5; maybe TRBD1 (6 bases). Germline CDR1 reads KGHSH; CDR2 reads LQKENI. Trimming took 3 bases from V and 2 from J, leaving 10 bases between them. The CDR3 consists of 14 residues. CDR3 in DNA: TGTGCCAGCTCACCCCGGACAGATCAAGAGACCCAGTACTTC. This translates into CASSPRTDQETQYF.